A single sample gave rise to the 28 T cell receptor beta chains below, sequenced in a study of blood T cell repertoires in COVID-19 (dated by TCRdb to 2019 to 2021). Library preparation employed the immunoSEQ multiplex PCR assay. Here the immuneACCESS table is served through TCRdb, limited to in-frame sequences with V and J called. Missing clones are a known gap in these copies; in checked studies unresolved V genes cover under half, and the rest lacks a known reason. The sample includes about 480,000 clones, with more than 85% observed a single time. In total, the top ten clones hold 6.5% to 8.5% of the sample. Sequenced: PBMCs or T cells enriched from blood (not recorded which). The origin of the receptors is an older woman who had recovered from COVID-19.

This clone was seen a few times. This chain connects TRBV5-1 to TRBJ1-5; 8 bases agree with TRBD1. The V and J ends lost 0 bases and 6 bases, in that order; junction bases with no gene match: 2. CDR3 length: 14 amino acids. Germline assignment: CDR1 SGHRS and CDR2 YFSETQ. The CDR3: CASSLAGGLQPQHF. The CDR3 DNA reads TGCGCCAGCAGCTTGGCAGGGGGCCTTCAGCCCCAGCATTTT.

This clone has only one observation. V gene TRBV3-1 (or the pseudogene TRBV3-2) combines with J gene TRBJ2-1; the match to TRBD1 covers 7 bases. Germline V CDR1 and CDR2: LGHDT, YNNKEL (reference sequence). The CDR3 spans 15 residues. V was pared by 0 bases and J by 6 bases, with 5 bases of the junction left unmatched. The DNA of the CDR3 is TGTGCCAGCAGCCAAGATAGTACAGGGGTCAATGAGCAGTTCTTC. Amino acids: CASSQDSTGVNEQFF.

The V and J genes are TRBV12-3 or TRBV12-4 and TRBJ2-2; 7 positions match TRBD1. The V segment lost 5 bases and the J segment 6 bases; nucleotides outside the gene matches: 3. This CDR3 is 13 amino acids long. CDR3 DNA sequence: TGTGCCAGCAGTCGAACAGGGGCCGGGGAGCTGTTTTTT. It yields the protein CASSRTGAGELFF.

The chain joins TRBV13 to TRBJ1-1, with a possible D match to TRBD1 (6 bases). The CDR3 totals 14 residues. V lost 4 bases and J lost 3, with 12 bases in between. Looked up from germline, CDR1 is PRHDT and CDR2 is FYEKMQ (reference sequence). Written as DNA, the CDR3 is TGTGCCAGCAGCTCCAGGGGCCAAGACACTGAAGCTTTCTTT. Translating it yields CASSSRGQDTEAFF.

This chain connects TRBV3-1 (or the pseudogene TRBV3-2) to TRBJ1-6, with D maybe TRBD1 (5 bases). Germline assignment: CDR1 LGHDT and CDR2 YNNKEL (reference sequence). V was cut by 5 bases and J by 9 bases, with 14 bases left in between. The CDR3 consists of 14 residues. The CDR3 region is CASSSDGGPSPLHF. For the CDR3, the DNA is TGTGCCAGCAGCTCCGACGGGGGACCTTCACCCCTCCACTTT.

V gene TRBV19 combines with J gene TRBJ2-1; D perhaps matches TRBD1 (6 bases). V was pared by 7 bases and J by 2 bases, with 12 bases between. The CDR3 sequence is 14 residues long. From germline, CDR1 is LNHDA and CDR2 SQIVND (reference sequence). CDR3: CASKEGVPYNEQFF. CDR3 DNA sequence: TGTGCCAGTAAAGAGGGGGTCCCCTACAATGAGCAGTTCTTC.

J is TRBJ2-4 and V is TRBV12-5; possible D gene TRBD2, 5 bases. Per germline, CDR1 LGHNT and CDR2 FRNRAP. This CDR3 region has 15 residues. V lost 5 bases to trimming and J lost 0 bases, with 11 bases between them. In DNA, the CDR3 is TGTGCTAGTGGTATCCGGGAATTAGCCAAAAACATTCAGTACTTC. It codes for CASGIRELAKNIQYF.

The sample holds one count of this clone. This rearrangement joins TRBV7-6 to TRBJ2-7, with 7 bases fitting TRBD1. The length of the CDR3 is 14 residues. The ends lost 1 base at V and 3 bases at J; junction bases unmatched: 3. Germline CDR1 is SGHVS and CDR2 is FNYEAQ. In nucleotides, the CDR3 is TGTGCCAGCAGCTTAGGCCAGGGGGTCTACGAGCAGTACTTC. Translation: CASSLGQGVYEQYF.

This chain uses TRBV11-2 with TRBJ2-1; D may be TRBD2 (7 bases). The CDR3 sequence is 16 residues long. V was shortened by 5 bases and J by 7 bases, with 21 bases between the two germline ends. Germline-derived CDR1 and CDR2 are SGHAT and FQNNGV. The CDR3 sequence: CASSPPGRGPSNEQFF. CDR3 bases: TGTGCCAGCAGCCCCCCAGGGCGGGGGCCCTCAAATGAGCAGTTCTTC.

CDR3 DNA: TGTGCCAGCAGTTTCTTCCAGGGGGCTGGCACTGAAGCTTTCTTT. It specifies CASSFFQGAGTEAFF. The genes are TRBV27 and TRBJ1-1; 8 nucleotides match TRBD1. Germline CDR1 reads MNHEY; CDR2 reads SMNVEV (reference sequence). This CDR3 comprises 15 residues. J lost 4 bases, V lost 3 bases, and 7 bases had no gene match.

This chain uses TRBV24-1 with TRBJ1-2; 7 bases line up with TRBD1. CDR3 size: 15 residues. The germline gives CDR1 KGHDR, CDR2 SFDVKD. J lost 4 bases, V lost 4 bases, and 8 bases had no gene match. CDR3 region: CATSDPGTVPYGYTF. CDR3 coding DNA: TGTGCCACCAGTGACCCCGGGACAGTTCCCTATGGCTACACCTTC.

The chain links TRBV25-1 to TRBJ1-1; no firm D call. CDR1 is MGHDK, CDR2 SYGVNS, per germline. CDR3 size: 13 residues. The V gene lost 3 bases and the J gene lost 1 base, with 6 bases spanning the gap. The CDR3 is CASSDRWNTEAFF. The CDR3 coding sequence is TGTGCCAGCAGTGACCGTTGGAACACTGAAGCTTTCTTT.

V usage is TRBV5-1 and J usage is TRBJ2-3; no firm D call. The CDR3 covers 15 residues. V was trimmed by 0 bases and J by 2 bases, leaving 10 bases between them. Per the germline V gene, CDR1 is SGHRS and CDR2 is YFSETQ. The CDR3 reads CASSLVFKFTDTQYF. CDR3 bases: TGCGCCAGCAGCTTGGTATTTAAATTCACAGATACGCAGTATTTT.

The rearrangement uses TRBV18 and TRBJ2-1; TRBD1 aligns across 7 bases. The CDR3 is made up of 15 amino acids. Germline values: CDR1 KGHSH, CDR2 LQKENI. V was clipped by 3 bases and J by 7 bases; unmatched bases: 9. The CDR3 here is CASSPGMTGLNEQFF. CDR3 nucleotides: TGTGCCAGCTCACCGGGTATGACAGGGTTGAATGAGCAGTTCTTC.

This clone appeared a single time. The gene calls are TRBV19 and TRBJ2-7; unclear D gene. The germline CDR1 and CDR2 sequences are LNHDA and SQIVND (reference sequence). The CDR3 is 11 amino acids. V was cut by 4 bases and J by 3 bases, with 4 bases left in between. For the CDR3, the DNA is TGTGCCAGTAGTAACTACTACGAGCAGTACTTC. As protein: CASSNYYEQYF.

The chain combines TRBV2 with TRBJ1-1; D might be TRBD1 (6 bases). The CDR3 loop spans 11 amino acids. V was cut by 11 bases and J by 11 bases, with 18 bases left in between. Per the germline V gene, CDR1 is SNHLY and CDR2 is FYNNEI. The CDR3 reads CAGRDTIVAFF. CDR3 in DNA: TGTGCCGGCCGGGACACCATCGTCGCTTTCTTT.

This sequence joins TRBV11-2 and TRBJ2-3; D unclear. Germline CDR1 reads SGHAT; CDR2 reads FQNNGV. The CDR3 covers 17 residues. Trimming removed 5 bases at V and 2 bases at J, with 20 bases between. CDR3: CASSQYSIAAPTDTQYF. In nucleotides, the CDR3 is TGTGCCAGCAGCCAATACTCCATAGCCGCGCCCACAGATACGCAGTATTTT. Combining the CDR3 with reference TRBV11-2 and TRBJ2-3 gives the whole variable domain EAGVAQSPRYKIIEKRQSVAFWCNPISGHATLYWYQQILGQGPKLLIQFQNNGVVDDSQLPKDRFSAERLKGVDSTLKIQPAKLEDSAVYLCASSQYSIAAPTDTQYFGPGTRLTVL.

This chain uses TRBV15 with TRBJ2-7, with TRBD2 matching over 11 bases. The germline gives CDR1 LNHNV, CDR2 YYDKDF (reference sequence). This CDR3 contains 15 residues. V was clipped by 2 bases and J by 4 bases; unmatched bases: 4. The CDR3: CATSRTSGGPYEQYV. The DNA for the CDR3 is TGTGCCACCAGCAGAACTAGCGGGGGCCCTTACGAGCAGTACGTC.

CDR3 nucleotide sequence: TGTGCCAGTACCCTACGGGGTGAAAAACTGTTTTTT. This sequence encodes CASTLRGEKLFF. V is TRBV19 and J is TRBJ1-4, with D unclear. Germline CDR1 and CDR2: LNHDA and SQIVND (reference sequence). Trimming pared 7 bases from V and 7 bases from J, leaving 10 bases between. This CDR3 spans 12 amino acids.

This chain uses TRBV7-5 with TRBJ1-2. TRBV7-5 is annotated as a pseudogene. The CDR3 sequence is 15 residues long. The CDR3 reads CARSRRGGDPYGYTF. CDR3 DNA sequence: TGTGCCAGAAGCCGTAGGGGGGGGGATCCCTATGGCTACACCTTC.

The chain recombines TRBV11-3 with TRBJ2-7, with 10 bases identical to TRBD2. Germline V CDR1 and CDR2: SGHNT, YENEEA. After removal of 5 bases from V and 6 bases from J, the junction contained 7 bases not matched to a gene. The CDR3 sequence is 14 residues long. DNA of the CDR3: TGTGCCAGCAGCCGGACCGGGACTAGCGTCGAGCAGTACTTC. It codes for CASSRTGTSVEQYF.

The chain combines TRBV28 with TRBJ1-6; no firm D call. V lost 2 bases and J 7 bases, leaving 3 bases between the germline ends. CDR3 length: 12 amino acids. Germline CDR1 and CDR2: MDHEN and SYDVKM. CDR3 DNA: TGTGCCAGCAGTTTACAGAATTCACCCCTCCACTTT. Translating it yields CASSLQNSPLHF.

The gene calls are TRBV18 and TRBJ2-3, with D perhaps matching TRBD2 (5 bases). Germline CDR1 and CDR2: KGHSH and LQKENI. V gave up 2 bases and J gave up 6 bases, with 9 bases separating them. The CDR3 totals 13 residues. The CDR3 sequence: CASSPNSGDTQYF. In DNA, the CDR3 is TGTGCCAGCTCACCAAATTCGGGGGATACGCAGTATTTT.

About this clone itself: This CDR3 is also generated by other DNA sequences in the sample. This sequence joins TRBV5-1 and TRBJ1-1; 11 bases agree with TRBD1. The CDR3 totals 14 residues. CDR1 SGHRS and CDR2 YFSETQ come from the germline V gene. The V gene end was trimmed by 4 bases and the J gene end by 3 bases; junction bases not matched to a gene: 2. The CDR3 protein is CASSVGQGDTEAFF. In DNA, the CDR3 is TGCGCCAGCAGCGTGGGACAGGGGGACACTGAAGCTTTCTTT.

This clone was seen a few times. This chain uses TRBV3-1 (or the pseudogene TRBV3-2) with TRBJ1-6; D remains unclear. This CDR3 spans 13 amino acids. CDR1 and CDR2 (germline): LGHDT, YNNKEL (reference sequence). The ends were cut back, 1 base at V and 7 bases at J, with 5 bases in the middle. CDR3 sequence reads: CASSQAPNSPLHF. The CDR3 DNA reads as TGTGCCAGCAGCCAAGCCCCAAATTCACCCCTCCACTTT.

This clone has a single count. The rearrangement links TRBV19 to TRBJ2-7; a possible D gene is TRBD1 (5 bases). CDR1 and CDR2 (germline): LNHDA, SQIVND (reference sequence). The CDR3 extends over 13 amino acids. Trimming removed 3 bases from V and 6 bases from J, with 12 bases in between. CDR3 protein: CASSIWQGAEQYV. The DNA of the CDR3 is TGTGCCAGTAGTATCTGGCAGGGTGCCGAGCAGTACGTC.

The chain couples TRBV11-2 to TRBJ2-7; possibly TRBD1 for D (6 bases). Per the germline V gene, CDR1 is SGHAT and CDR2 is FQNNGV. V was pared by 6 bases and J by 0 bases, with 15 bases between. The CDR3 runs 15 residues. CDR3 sequence: CASRKLRGSSYEQYF. For the CDR3, the DNA is TGTGCCAGCAGAAAACTTAGGGGGAGCTCCTACGAGCAGTACTTC.

This clone has a handful of counts. This sequence joins TRBV2 and TRBJ1-1; 7 bases are a match to TRBD1. V was clipped by 7 bases and J by 1 base; unmatched bases: 3. Germline CDR1 SNHLY, CDR2 FYNNEI. This CDR3 has 13 residues. CDR3 nucleotides: TGTGCCAGCATGCGGGACAGGAACACTGAAGCTTTCTTT. It is translated as CASMRDRNTEAFF.